This T cell receptor beta chain stems from a study of shared clonotypes between healthy human individuals. Study summary: A donor's plate count was three for CD4 naive and three for CD4 memory; CD8 naive had two and CD8 memory one.

It was CD45RO-negative cells, positively selected for CCR7, that made up naive CD8 cells, with terminally differentiated effector memory CD45RA+ cells excluded. Findings and limits, study-wide: Large depth notwithstanding, sorted-subset sequencing proved incomplete by rarefaction.

Of note for this clone: Its antigen is not identified.

The CDR3 has 15 amino acids. The V segment lost 3 bases and the J segment 6 bases; nucleotides outside the gene matches: 10. Germline assignment: CDR1 ENHRY and CDR2 SYGVKD. This table comes from immunoSEQ multiplex PCR, and its TCRdb copy is limited to in-frame clones, with some not included. The sample lists about 1,800,000 clones; approximately 94% were seen once. The chain is built from TRBV10-3 and TRBJ2-7; 8 bases map to TRBD1. The receptor's source is a young man in good health. Sequencing used naive CD8+ T cells sorted from blood. The CDR3 sequence: CAISDPTGGLSEQYF. Written as DNA, the CDR3 is TGTGCCATCAGTGACCCTACAGGGGGGTTGTCCGAGCAGTACTTC.